The clone carrying this TCR beta chain was observed a handful of times. Its antigen is not known. The PCR ran on 60 Vbeta and 13 Jbeta primers. Data came from immunoSEQ multiplex PCR; TCRdb stores just in-frame clones and leaves some out. The repertoire includes some 110,000 clones, 71% of them detected once, and less than 3% sits in the top ten. This sample was taken from a study of cytomegalovirus exposure and HLA in healthy donors. Turning to the study itself: Out of approximately 170 million T cells, an earlier analysis found about 120 million unique TCR beta sequences in total. The study, taken as a whole, reports: It was confirmed in vitro that a few of the CMV-associated chains were specific for CMV antigens. Reportedly, TCR beta sequences accurately predicted HLA-A and HLA-B alleles in most subjects.

The V and J ends lost 0 bases and 7 bases respectively, with 9 bases between them. Germline-derived CDR1 and CDR2 are SGHVS and FNYEAQ. The CDR3 totals 13 residues. Input material: PBMCs. The rearrangement uses TRBV7-6 and TRBJ1-2; the D gene is possibly TRBD1 (6 bases). The sequence derives from a female donor in good health and CMV-seronegative. Written as DNA, the CDR3 is TGTGCCAGCAGCTTAGCTGGGGGGGCTGGCTACACCTTC. It is translated as CASSLAGGAGYTF.